This T cell receptor (beta chain) was sequenced during a study of blood T cell repertoires in COVID-19. Individuals aged about 18 to 90 years were recruited from roughly 23 US areas. Categorization into cohorts depended on clinical history that participants reported. Authors' data handling: Estimated nucleated cell counts came from reference gene primer amplification. Generated by immunoSEQ multiplex PCR, the TCRdb table keeps only in-frame clones and is missing some. D and trimming come from the DNA, and the V and J calls and clone size come from that table. The table has around 400,000 clones, around 86% seen once. With 5 bases clipped from V and 5 bases from J, the junction kept 9 bases outside the gene matches. Looked up from germline, CDR1 is SGHTA and CDR2 is FQGTGA. The CDR3 length is 15 residues.

Sequencing used PBMCs or T cells enriched from blood (not recorded which). The chain joins TRBV7-3 to TRBJ2-5, with 9 bases fitting TRBD2. The sequence came from a woman between 50 and 59 years old who had recovered from COVID-19. This CDR3 reads CASSEGLAREETQYF. The CDR3 DNA follows: TGTGCCAGCAGCGAGGGACTAGCACGCGAGGAGACCCAGTACTTC.